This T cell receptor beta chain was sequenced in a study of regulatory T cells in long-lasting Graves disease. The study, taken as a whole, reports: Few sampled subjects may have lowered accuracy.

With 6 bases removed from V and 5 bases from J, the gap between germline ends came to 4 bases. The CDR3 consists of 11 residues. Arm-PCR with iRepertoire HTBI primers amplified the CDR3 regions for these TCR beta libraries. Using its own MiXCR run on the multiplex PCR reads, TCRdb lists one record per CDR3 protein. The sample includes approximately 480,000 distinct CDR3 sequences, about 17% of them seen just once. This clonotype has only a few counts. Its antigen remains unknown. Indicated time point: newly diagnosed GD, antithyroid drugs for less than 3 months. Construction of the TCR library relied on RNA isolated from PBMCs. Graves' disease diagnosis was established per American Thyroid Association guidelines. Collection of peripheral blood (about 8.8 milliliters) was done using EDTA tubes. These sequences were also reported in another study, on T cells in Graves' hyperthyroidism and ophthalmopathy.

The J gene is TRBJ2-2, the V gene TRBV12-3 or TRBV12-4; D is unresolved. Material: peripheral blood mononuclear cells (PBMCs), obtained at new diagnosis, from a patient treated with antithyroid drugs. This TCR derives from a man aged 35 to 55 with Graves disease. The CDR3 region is CASRETGELFF. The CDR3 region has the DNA TGTGCCAGCAGAGAGACCGGGGAGCTGTTTTTT.